This T cell receptor beta chain is drawn from a study of T-cell reconstitution after alpha-beta-depleted transplantation in children. Unique molecular identifiers tagged the TCRbeta library. TCRdb reprocessed the PCR reads with MiXCR, giving one entry per CDR3 protein. The data contain about 500,000 distinct CDR3 sequences, approximately 30% of them singletons. Per germline, CDR1 SQVTM and CDR2 ANQGSEA. The CDR3 is 12 amino acids. The V gene lost 6 bases and the J gene lost 1 base, with 6 bases spanning the gap. This sequence was found in a human donor who donated a stem cell graft to a child with aplastic anemia. Sequences were derived from PBMCs from the stem cell graft donor, sampled from the stem cell graft. The chain couples TRBV29-1 to TRBJ2-2; D call uncertain. The CDR3 sequence: CSVRQNTGELFF. The CDR3 DNA follows: TGCAGCGTCCGACAGAACACCGGGGAGCTGTTTTTT.